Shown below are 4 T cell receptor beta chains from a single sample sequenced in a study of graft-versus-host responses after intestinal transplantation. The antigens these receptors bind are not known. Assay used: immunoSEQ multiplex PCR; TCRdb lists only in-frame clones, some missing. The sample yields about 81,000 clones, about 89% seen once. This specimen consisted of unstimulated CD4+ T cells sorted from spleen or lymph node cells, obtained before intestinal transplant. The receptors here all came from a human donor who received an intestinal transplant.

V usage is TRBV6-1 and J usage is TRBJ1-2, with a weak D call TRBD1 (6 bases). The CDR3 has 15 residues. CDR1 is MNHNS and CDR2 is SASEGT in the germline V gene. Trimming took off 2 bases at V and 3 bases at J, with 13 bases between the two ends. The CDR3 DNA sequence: TGTGCCAGCAGTGAACCACAGGGTTTAGACTATGGCTACACCTTC. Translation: CASSEPQGLDYGYTF.

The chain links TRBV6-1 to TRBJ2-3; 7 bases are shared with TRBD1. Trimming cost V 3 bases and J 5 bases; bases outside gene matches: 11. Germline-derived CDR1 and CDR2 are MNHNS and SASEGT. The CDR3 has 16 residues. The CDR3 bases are TGTGCCAGCAGTGAGAAGACAGGGTGGGTTGGAGATACGCAGTATTTT. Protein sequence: CASSEKTGWVGDTQYF.

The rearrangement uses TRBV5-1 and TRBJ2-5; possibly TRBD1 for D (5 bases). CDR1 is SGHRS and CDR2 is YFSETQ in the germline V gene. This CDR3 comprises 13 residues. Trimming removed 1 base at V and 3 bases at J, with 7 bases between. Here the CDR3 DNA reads TGCGCCAGCAGCTTGTTAGGGGAAGAGACCCAGTACTTC. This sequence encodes CASSLLGEETQYF.

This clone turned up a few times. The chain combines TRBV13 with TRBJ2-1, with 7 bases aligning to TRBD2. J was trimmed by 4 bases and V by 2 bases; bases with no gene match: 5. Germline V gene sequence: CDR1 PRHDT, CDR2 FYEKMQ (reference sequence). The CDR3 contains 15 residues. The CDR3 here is CASSLPGGGYNEQFF. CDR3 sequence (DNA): TGTGCCAGCAGCTTACCGGGCGGGGGTTACAATGAGCAGTTCTTC.